One sample yielded the 15 T cell receptor beta chains listed below, sequenced in a study of cytomegalovirus exposure and HLA in healthy donors. PCR used 60 Vbeta primers and 13 Jbeta primers. Generated by immunoSEQ multiplex PCR, the TCRdb table keeps only in-frame clones and is missing some. The data show roughly 77,000 clones, under 80% seen once. The sequenced material came from PBMCs. The receptors originated from a woman between 50 and 59 years old in good health and CMV-seropositive.

The gene calls are TRBV11-2 and TRBJ2-1; D is uncertain. V lost 5 bases to trimming and J lost 5 bases, with 7 bases between them. From germline, CDR1 is SGHAT and CDR2 FQNNGV. CDR3 size: 12 residues. CDR3 region: CASSLRDNEQFF. The CDR3 DNA follows: TGTGCCAGCAGCCTTCGGGACAATGAGCAGTTCTTC.

This rearrangement joins TRBV28 to TRBJ1-6; D not resolved. The CDR3 runs to 16 residues. V was pared by 3 bases and J by 7 bases, with 16 bases between. Germline assignment: CDR1 MDHEN and CDR2 SYDVKM. Written as DNA, the CDR3 is TGTGCCAGCAGTTTGCGCCCCGGGTTAAGGAATTCACCCCTCCACTTT. Protein product: CASSLRPGLRNSPLHF.

The chain uses TRBV7-2 and TRBJ2-3, with D maybe TRBD1 (7 bases). The CDR3 is 15 residues long. Germline CDR1 is SGHTA and CDR2 is FQGNSA. Trimming stripped 1 base from V and 5 bases from J, with 13 bases between. CDR3 sequence reads: CASSLGQGGVDTQYF. CDR3 coding DNA: TGTGCCAGCAGCTTAGGGCAGGGGGGTGTAGATACGCAGTATTTT.

This clone was recorded a few times. The V call is TRBV30, the J call TRBJ1-2, with TRBD1 matching over 10 bases. V dropped 1 base and J dropped 4; count of bases not matched to a gene: 6. The CDR3 sequence is 15 residues long. The V gene's germline CDR1 is GTSNPN and CDR2 SVGIG (reference sequence). The CDR3 nucleotides are TGTGCCTGGAGTGAGGACAGGGGGTTCGGCTATGGCTACACCTTC. Amino acid sequence: CAWSEDRGFGYGYTF. Based on the CDR3 plus reference TRBV30 and TRBJ1-2, the full variable domain is SQTIHQWPATLVQPVGSPLSLECTVEGTSNPNLYWYRQAAGRGLQLLFYSVGIGQISSEVPQNLSASRPQDRQFILSSKKLLLSDSGFYLCAWSEDRGFGYGYTFGSGTRLTVV.

Only one count was recorded for this clone. The V and J genes are TRBV5-1 and TRBJ1-1, with a weak D call TRBD1 (5 bases). Trimming removed 4 bases at V and 13 bases at J, with 23 bases between. The CDR3 totals 14 residues. Germline loops: CDR1 SGHRS, CDR2 YFSETQ. In DNA, the CDR3 is TGCGCCAGCAGCCAGAACGGGGGATCGAGGGAGGTTTTCTTT. Its protein is CASSQNGGSREVFF. Filled out from reference TRBV5-1 and TRBJ1-1, the complete variable domain reads KAGVTQTPRYLIKTRGQQVTLSCSPISGHRSVSWYQQTPGQGLQFLFEYFSETQRNKGNFPGRFSGRQFSNSRSEMNVSTLELGDSALYLCASSQNGGSREVFFGQGTRLTVV.

The chain recombines TRBV5-4 with TRBJ2-3, with 10 bases lining up with TRBD2. This CDR3 spans 16 amino acids. Per germline, CDR1 SGHNT and CDR2 YYREEE (reference sequence). With 2 bases clipped from V and 3 bases from J, the junction kept 6 bases outside the gene matches. CDR3 DNA: TGTGCCAGCAGCTTTCCCAGCGGGGGGGCAACAGATACGCAGTATTTT. Translating it yields CASSFPSGGATDTQYF.

The chain recombines TRBV6-5 with TRBJ2-7; 10 positions match TRBD1. The J segment lost 2 bases and the V segment lost 6 bases, leaving 7 bases of the junction unmatched. In germline, CDR1 is MNHEY, CDR2 SVGAGI. This CDR3 has 15 amino acids. The CDR3 nucleotides are TGTGCCAGCAGCCTGACAGGGGGCGCAACCTACGAGCAGTACTTC. It specifies CASSLTGGATYEQYF.

This sequence joins TRBV7-3 and TRBJ2-3; D is possibly TRBD2 (7 bases). V lost 8 bases to trimming and J lost 3 bases, with 12 bases between them. The length of the CDR3 is 13 residues. From germline, CDR1 is SGHTA and CDR2 FQGTGA. CDR3 residues: CASGGGGTDTQYF. CDR3 coding DNA: TGTGCCAGCGGGGGCGGGGGAACAGATACGCAGTATTTT.

The chain recombines TRBV7-9 with TRBJ2-3; 8 nucleotides line up with TRBD2. V lost 2 bases to trimming and J lost 0 bases; unmatched junction nucleotides: 7. This CDR3 comprises 17 residues. Germline V lookup: CDR1 SEHNR, CDR2 FQNEAQ (reference sequence). Here the CDR3 DNA reads TGTGCCAGCAGCTTAATCGGAGGCGGGGGGAGCACAGATACGCAGTATTTT. Its translation: CASSLIGGGGSTDTQYF.

V and J are TRBV19 and TRBJ1-1; D is uncertain. Germline V CDR1 and CDR2: LNHDA, SQIVND (reference sequence). V was clipped by 5 bases and J by 3 bases, with 10 bases between them. The CDR3 consists of 13 residues. In DNA form, the CDR3 reads TGTGCCAGTAGTCTTAGCTTGGACACTGAAGCTTTCTTT. Translation gives CASSLSLDTEAFF.

This rearrangement joins TRBV30 to TRBJ2-1; perhaps TRBD2 as D (9 bases). CDR1 and CDR2 from the germline V gene are GTSNPN and SVGIG (reference sequence). CDR3 length: 13 residues. Trimming cost V 2 bases and J 10 bases, with 15 bases left between them. The CDR3 nucleotides read TGTGCCTGGAGTCCTAGCGGGACAGGCGAGCAGTTCTTC. Translated, it gives CAWSPSGTGEQFF.

This sequence joins TRBV27 and TRBJ1-5; 8 nucleotides line up with TRBD1. The CDR3 extends over 15 amino acids. The J segment lost 1 base and the V segment lost 4 bases, leaving 3 bases of the junction unmatched. The germline gives CDR1 MNHEY, CDR2 SMNVEV (reference sequence). The DNA of the CDR3 is TGTGCCAGCAGTTGGACAGGGTTCAGCAATCAGCCCCAGCATTTT. Amino acids: CASSWTGFSNQPQHF.

V and J are TRBV7-2 and TRBJ2-1; D possibly corresponds to TRBD1 (5 bases). This CDR3 comprises 13 residues. V gave up 4 bases and J gave up 4 bases, with 8 bases separating them. Germline values: CDR1 SGHTA, CDR2 FQGNSA. For the CDR3, the DNA is TGTGCCAGCAGCTATAACAGGTACAATGAGCAGTTCTTC. Protein sequence: CASSYNRYNEQFF. Together with reference TRBV7-2 and TRBJ2-1, the CDR3 gives the full variable domain: GAGVSQSPSNKVTEKGKDVELRCDPISGHTALYWYRQSLGQGLEFLIYFQGNSAPDKSGLPSDRFSAERTGGSVSTLTIQRTQQEDSAVYLCASSYNRYNEQFFGPGTRLTVL.

This sequence joins TRBV5-4 and TRBJ2-3; maybe TRBD2 (6 bases). The CDR3 has 16 amino acids. CDR1 and CDR2 from the germline V gene are SGHNT and YYREEE (reference sequence). With 4 bases removed from V and 3 bases from J, the gap between germline ends came to 18 bases. The CDR3 sequence is CASSPPSRGITDTQYF. The CDR3 DNA follows: TGTGCCAGCAGCCCTCCCTCCCGGGGGATTACAGATACGCAGTATTTT.

This clone was observed a few times. This rearrangement joins TRBV6-5 to TRBJ2-5, with a possible D match to TRBD1 (5 bases). The DNA end is a closer match to TRBJ2-7, so the J assignment may be wrong. Germline V lookup: CDR1 MNHEY, CDR2 SVGAGI. CDR3 length equals 15 residues. CDR3: CASSYGAVLPDEQYF. DNA for the CDR3: TGTGCCAGCAGTTATGGGGCGGTGCTGCCGGACGAGCAGTACTTC.